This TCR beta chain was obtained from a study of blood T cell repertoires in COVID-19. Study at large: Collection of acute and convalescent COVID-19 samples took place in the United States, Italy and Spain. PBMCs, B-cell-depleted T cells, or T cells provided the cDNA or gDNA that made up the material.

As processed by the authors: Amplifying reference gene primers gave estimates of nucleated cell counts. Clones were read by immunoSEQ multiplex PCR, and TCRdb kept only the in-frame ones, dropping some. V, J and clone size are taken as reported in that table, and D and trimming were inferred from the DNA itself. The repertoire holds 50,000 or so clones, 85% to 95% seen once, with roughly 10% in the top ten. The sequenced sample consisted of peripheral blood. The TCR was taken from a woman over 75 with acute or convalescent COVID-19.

The CDR3 DNA reads TGTGCCAGCAGCCTAGGGCAGGGACAGAACACTGAAGCTTTCTTT. The encoded protein is CASSLGQGQNTEAFF. The rearrangement uses TRBV4-2 and TRBJ1-1; D is perhaps TRBD1 (6 bases). The germline gives CDR1 LGHNA, CDR2 YNFKEQ. The CDR3 is 15 residues long. The V end was cut by 4 bases, the J end by 1 base, with 13 bases between.